The source of this TCR beta chain is a study of PD-1 blockade in classical Hodgkin lymphoma. Time point reported: cycle 4 day 1 (C4D1), after 6 weeks of nivolumab. Exposure to brentuximab vedotin varied, and each patient had relapsed following autologous stem cell transplantation. Some clones are missing from TCRdb's copy, which holds only in-frame ones; the method was immunoSEQ multiplex PCR. The repertoire has 21,000 or so clones, around nine tenths of them found once; the top ten carry over 20%. In germline, CDR1 is MGHRA, CDR2 YSYEKL. The CDR3 covers 14 residues. The V and J ends lost 1 base and 9 bases respectively, with 13 bases between them.

The sample in question was peripheral blood mononuclear cells (PBMCs), obtained before the fourth cycle of nivolumab. This clonotype originated in a human donor with classical Hodgkin lymphoma. This rearrangement joins TRBV4-1 to TRBJ2-1; D ambiguous. The CDR3 sequence is CASSQASRYGEQFF. In DNA, the CDR3 is TGCGCCAGCAGCCAAGCATCTAGATACGGTGAGCAGTTCTTC.